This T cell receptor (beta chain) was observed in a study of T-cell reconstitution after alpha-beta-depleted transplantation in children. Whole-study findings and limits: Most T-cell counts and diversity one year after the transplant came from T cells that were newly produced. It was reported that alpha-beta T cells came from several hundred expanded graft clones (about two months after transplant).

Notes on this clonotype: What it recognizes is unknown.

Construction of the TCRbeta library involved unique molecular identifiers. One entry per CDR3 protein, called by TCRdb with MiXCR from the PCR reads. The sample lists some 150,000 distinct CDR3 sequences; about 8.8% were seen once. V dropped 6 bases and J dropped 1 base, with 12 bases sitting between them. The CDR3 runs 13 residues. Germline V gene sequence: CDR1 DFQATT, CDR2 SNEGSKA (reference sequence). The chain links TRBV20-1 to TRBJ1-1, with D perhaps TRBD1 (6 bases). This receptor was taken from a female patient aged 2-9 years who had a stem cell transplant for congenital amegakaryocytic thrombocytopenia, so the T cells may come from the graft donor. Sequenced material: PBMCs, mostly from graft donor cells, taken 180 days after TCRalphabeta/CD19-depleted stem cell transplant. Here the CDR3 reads CSARTDPNTEAFF. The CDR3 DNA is TGCAGTGCAAGGACAGATCCGAACACTGAAGCTTTCTTT.